The present TCR beta chain was sequenced within a study of blood T cell repertoires in COVID-19 (TCRdb year 2020). With regard to the full study: Samples covering the acute and convalescent phases of COVID-19 were provided by collaborators in the United States, Italy and Spain. The sample metadata nearly always contained a de-identified subject ID, COVID-19 status, age in years and sex. The repertoires were made available in a free public database intended to serve as a resource for research on the immune response to SARS-CoV-2. The dataset comprised deeply sampled blood TCRbeta repertoires from subjects exposed to, actively infected with, or recovered from COVID-19. Where HLA class I and class II types were available, the types were taken from metadata supplied by the sample provider, not from assay-based typing. Samples were obtained from the ongoing ImmuneRACE study (first 160 participants) and from over 1,000 subjects provided by 6 global collaborators. The prospective study material was composed of cDNA or gDNA derived from T cells, B-cell-depleted T cells, or PBMCs.

About this clone itself: The clone's antigen remains unknown. No much larger clonotype is one base removed from it; base qualities were not supplied.

Broad study findings and their caveats: The quantity of clinical and demographic metadata differed by source and by participant and was supplied without curation.

TCRbeta CDR3 regions were amplified from genomic DNA using the immunoSEQ Assay, a bias-controlled multiplex PCR. On the authors' methods: The number of nucleated cells in each sample was estimated from the amplification of reference gene primers within the assay. To quantify the absolute abundance of each unique TCRbeta CDR3 rearrangement, sequence reads were collapsed and filtered. For each sample, productive Simpson clonality was calculated as the square root of Simpson's diversity index over productive rearrangements. TCRdb obtained this table from immuneACCESS and retained in-frame rearrangements with V and J assigned. These tables miss some clones; where compared with another copy, unresolved V genes account for less than half of the shortfall, and the remainder is unexplained. V, J and clone size derive from that table, while D and trimming were established from the DNA sequence. The sample table lists under 85,000 clones, 80% of them with a count of one. In total, the top ten clones hold approximately 6.2% of the sample.

CDR1 and CDR2 (MNHEY, SVGAGI) derive from the germline V gene. The CDR3 starts with the cysteine, ends with the phenylalanine, and has 14 residues. Just CDR3 DNA is preserved here, 42 bases in frame from base 1. The V end loses 5 bases and the J end loses 0 bases, and a stretch of 8 bases separates them. Whole blood was collected in K2EDTA tubes by collaborating institutions according to the institutions' own protocols. For TCRbeta analysis, collaborators shipped samples as frozen whole blood, isolated PBMCs, or DNA extracted from either of those sample types. Recombination connected TRBV6-5 to TRBJ1-3, with no D gene named confidently. The sequence was obtained from a man aged 55-75 years with active or convalescent COVID-19. Sequences were obtained from peripheral blood. In nucleotides, the sequence is TGTGCCAGCAGTCCCCGGGACTCTGGAAACACCATATATTTT. This codes for CASSPRDSGNTIYF.